This TCR beta chain originates from a study of beta chain features in type 1 diabetes. Trimming removed 6 bases from V and 3 bases from J, with 14 bases in between. CDR3 length equals 14 residues. Per the germline V gene, CDR1 is MDHEN and CDR2 is SYDVKM. As every portion of the isolated RNA was reverse transcribed, the sequencing read expressed TCRB transcripts. Profiling relied on immunoSEQ multiplex PCR, and the TCRdb table lists in-frame clones only, not all of them. The sample has a few hundred thousand clones; approximately 10% are singletons. The receptor's source is a woman under 40 in good health. The J gene is TRBJ2-5, the V gene TRBV28; D unresolved. Sequencing was done on a sample of naive CD4+ T cells from blood. The CDR3 DNA is TGTGCCAGCAGGGGCGTACGGTGGGAAGAGACCCAGTACTTC. Translation gives CASRGVRWEETQYF. Drawing the rest from reference TRBV28 and TRBJ2-5, the complete variable domain is DVKVTQSSRYLVKRTGEKVFLECVQDMDHENMFWYRQDPGLGLRLIYFSYDVKMKEKGDIPEGYSVSREKKERFSLILESASTNQTSMYLCASRGVRWEETQYFGPGTRLLVL.